Below, one TCR beta chain is given with its context. Its antigen is currently not known. Base qualities are missing; no much larger clone stands one base away. Trimming leaves V shorter by 0 bases and J shorter by 3 bases, with the junction holding 7 bases beyond the gene matches. CDR3 length: 17 amino acids, cysteine to phenylalanine. The read is trimmed to its CDR3 DNA, 51 bases read in frame from base 1. From a lookup of the germline V gene, CDR1 and CDR2 are MGHRA and YSYEKL. Whole blood was collected in K2EDTA tubes by collaborating institutions according to the institutions' own protocols. Collaborator samples were shipped for TCRbeta analysis as frozen whole blood, isolated PBMCs, or DNA extracted from either sample type. This specimen comes from a study of blood T cell repertoires in COVID-19 (dated by TCRdb to between 2020 and 2021). With regard to the full study: The collaborator samples originated in the United States, Italy and Spain and spanned the acute and convalescent phases of COVID-19. The material from the prospective study consisted of cDNA or gDNA derived from T cells, B-cell-depleted T cells, or PBMCs. Deeply sampled blood TCRbeta repertoires from subjects exposed to, actively infected with, or recovered from COVID-19 were included in the dataset. A freely available public database, intended as a resource for researchers studying the immune response to SARS-CoV-2, is where the repertoires were released. The samples were drawn from two sources: the first 160 participants of the ongoing ImmuneRACE study, and 950 to 1,500 subjects contributed by 6 global collaborators. Nearly every sample came with metadata listing a de-identified subject ID, COVID-19 status, age in years and sex. HLA class I and class II types, where available, came from metadata supplied by the sample provider rather than from assay-based typing. The paper's findings and limits, for the study overall: The amount of clinical and demographic metadata varied by source and participant and was provided uncurated.

TCRbeta CDR3 regions were amplified from genomic DNA by means of the immunoSEQ Assay, a bias-controlled multiplex PCR. Under the source paper's analysis protocol: The number of nucleated cells in each sample was estimated from the amplification of reference gene primers within the assay. Sequence reads were collapsed and filtered to measure the absolute abundance of every unique TCRbeta CDR3 rearrangement. For each sample, productive Simpson clonality was calculated as the square root of Simpson's diversity index over productive rearrangements. This is the immuneACCESS table as TCRdb keeps it, with only in-frame sequences that have V and J called. A part of the clones is gone; compared with another copy, unresolved V genes explain less than half, and the rest is unexplained. The V and J calls and clone size are taken from that table; D and trimming were inferred from the DNA. The sample records about 60,000 clones, around 91% of which are singletons. The top ten clones comprise roughly 13% of the sample.

Sequencing was done on a sample of peripheral blood. The source is a woman aged 60-75 years with active COVID-19. The chain is encoded by TRBV4-1 joined to TRBJ1-3; 8 bases in between match TRBD1. The CDR3 has the sequence CASSQDFQGANGNTIYF. The DNA reads TGCGCCAGCAGCCAAGATTTCCAGGGGGCTAATGGAAACACCATATATTTT.